One and the same sample provided the 9 T cell receptor beta chains below, sequenced in a study of CD8 T cells in Susac syndrome (dated by TCRdb to the late 2010s). Libraries were prepared through the immunoSEQ multiplex PCR assay. RNA was extracted using the RNeasy kit, and 0.5 to 1 microgram was reverse transcribed with random hexamers. TCRdb reprocessed the public reads (quality trimming at Q25 with fastp, clone calling with MiXCR) and kept in-frame beta chains. Every distinct CDR3 protein forms one entry, paired with its most common genes and DNA. The sample table shows approximately 180,000 distinct CDR3 sequences, and about 94% are seen once. The ten largest clonotypes hold around 0.094% of the sample. Sequencing input: CD4+ T cells from PBMCs. Every receptor here comes from a human donor with Susac syndrome.

This sequence joins TRBV20-1 and TRBJ2-1; D perhaps matches TRBD2 (5 bases). The germline V gene has CDR1 DFQATT and CDR2 SNEGSKA (reference sequence). The CDR3 has 14 residues. V shed 5 bases and J shed 8 bases, with 19 bases lying between them. DNA for the CDR3: TGCAGTGCTCGAACTAGGTCGCCTGGGGATGAGCAGTTCTTC. Translated: CSARTRSPGDEQFF.

This clonotype was seen once. The genes are TRBV5-4 and TRBJ2-5; possibly TRBD2 for D (7 bases). Germline V gene sequence: CDR1 SGHNT, CDR2 YYREEE (reference sequence). The V end was cut by 0 bases, the J end by 5 bases, with 14 bases between. The CDR3 has 15 amino acids. CDR3 in DNA: TGTGCCAGCAGCTTGGGCGGGGGCGGAGGGGAGACCCAGTACTTC. Protein: CASSLGGGGGETQYF.

The rearrangement uses TRBV20-1 and TRBJ1-1; a possible D gene is TRBD1 (5 bases). V gave up 4 bases and J gave up 10 bases, with 16 bases separating them. CDR1 and CDR2 from the germline V gene are DFQATT and SNEGSKA (reference sequence). This CDR3 has 12 residues. CDR3 bases: TGCAGTGCTACTTTTGGGGCTGCGGCAGCTTTCTTT. Encoded protein: CSATFGAAAAFF.

The chain joins TRBV7-9 to TRBJ2-3; no clear D. V dropped 6 bases and J dropped 2 bases, with 9 bases sitting between them. The CDR3 length is 13 residues. CDR1 is SEHNR and CDR2 is FQNEAQ in the germline V gene (reference sequence). CDR3 nucleotides: TGTGCCAGCAGAGCCCCATCCACAGATACGCAGTATTTT. Amino acids: CASRAPSTDTQYF.

The chain uses TRBV30 and TRBJ1-1; D is perhaps TRBD1 (5 bases). Trimming shortened V by 0 bases and J by 11 bases, and 10 bases separated the two germline ends. CDR1 is GTSNPN and CDR2 is SVGIG in the germline V gene (reference sequence). The length of the CDR3 is 11 residues. The CDR3 DNA reads TGTGCCTGGAGTGTCAACAGGTACGCTTTCTTT. This codes for CAWSVNRYAFF.

The V call is TRBV12-3 or TRBV12-4, the J call TRBJ2-7, with 11 bases identical to TRBD2. The CDR3 contains 15 residues. V shed 3 bases and J 2 bases; nucleotides not matched to a gene: 3. CDR3 nucleotide sequence: TGTGCCAGCAGTTTGGGACTAGCGGAGGCCTACGAGCAGTACTTC. Protein product: CASSLGLAEAYEQYF.

The chain joins TRBV30 to TRBJ2-7, with TRBD1 matching over 8 bases. After removal of 7 bases from V and 0 bases from J, the junction contained 8 bases not matched to a gene. Germline-derived CDR1 and CDR2 are GTSNPN and SVGIG (reference sequence). The CDR3 consists of 14 residues. CDR3 residues: CASKTGGFSYEQYF. Written as DNA, the CDR3 is TGTGCCTCCAAAACAGGGGGATTCTCCTACGAGCAGTACTTC.

The rearrangement links TRBV9 to TRBJ2-1; TRBD1 agrees at 7 bases. CDR1 and CDR2 (germline): SGDLS, YYNGEE. The CDR3 has 13 residues. V gave up 1 base and J gave up 8 bases; unmatched junction bases: 3. The DNA of the CDR3 is TGTGCCAGCAGCGTACAAGGGGGCGATGAGCAGTTCTTC. Its protein is CASSVQGGDEQFF.

The V gene is TRBV5-1, the J gene TRBJ2-1; 13 bases align to TRBD2. Trimming cost V 3 bases and J 8 bases; bases outside gene matches: 5. The germline V gene has CDR1 SGHRS and CDR2 YFSETQ. CDR3 length: 15 residues. The CDR3 DNA follows: TGCGCCAGCAGCTGGGGACTAGCGGGACTCGATGAGCAGTTCTTC. This encodes CASSWGLAGLDEQFF.